This entry is about one T cell receptor (beta chain). These data are taken from a study of siplizumab effects on memory and regulatory T cells. The junction had 8 bases not matched to a gene; V was cut back by 1 base and J by 4 bases. The CDR3 runs 16 residues. Germline V lookup: CDR1 MGHRA, CDR2 YSYEKL. The method was immunoSEQ multiplex PCR; TCRdb's version includes in-frame clones alone and lacks a portion of them. The table has approximately 100,000 clones, 91% seen once. The specimen was CD4+ T cells sorted from blood. This sequence originates from a human donor in good health. Some clones in this sample may be carry-over from other donors' samples. The chain uses TRBV4-1 and TRBJ2-3, with 7 bases aligning to TRBD1. The DNA for the CDR3 is TGCGCCAGCAGCCAAGTTCAGGGACAGATCTCAGATACGCAGTATTTT. Its protein product is CASSQVQGQISDTQYF.